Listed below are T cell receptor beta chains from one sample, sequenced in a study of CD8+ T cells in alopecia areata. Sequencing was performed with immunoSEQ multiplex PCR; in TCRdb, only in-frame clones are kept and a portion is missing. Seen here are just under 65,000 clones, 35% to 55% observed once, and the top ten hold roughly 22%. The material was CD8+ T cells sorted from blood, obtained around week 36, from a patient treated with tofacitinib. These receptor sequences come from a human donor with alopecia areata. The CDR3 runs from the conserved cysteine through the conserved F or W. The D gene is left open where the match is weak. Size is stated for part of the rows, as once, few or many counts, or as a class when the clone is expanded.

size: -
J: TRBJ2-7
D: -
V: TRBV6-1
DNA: TGTGCTACCCGGGGGGACAGGTCATACTACGAGCAGTACTTC
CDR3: CATRGDRSYYEQYF

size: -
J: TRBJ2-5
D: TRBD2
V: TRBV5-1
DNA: TGCGCCAGCAGCTTGGATCTAGCGGGGGAGACCCAGTACTTC
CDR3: CASSLDLAGETQYF

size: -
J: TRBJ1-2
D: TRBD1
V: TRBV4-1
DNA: TGCGCCAGCAGCCAAGATTTTGGGACAGGGGGCGGGAATGGCTACACCTTC
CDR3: CASSQDFGTGGGNGYTF

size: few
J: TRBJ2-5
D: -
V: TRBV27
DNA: TGTGCCAGCAGTCAACAGGACCAAGAGACCCAGTACTTC
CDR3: CASSQQDQETQYF

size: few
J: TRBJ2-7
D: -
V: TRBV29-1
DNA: TGCAGCGTTGTTGAAGGTGCCACCTACGAGCAGTACTTC
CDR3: CSVVEGATYEQYF

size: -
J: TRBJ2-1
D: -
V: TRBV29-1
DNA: TGCAGCGTTGATAGTCTGAATGAGCAGTTCTTC
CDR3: CSVDSLNEQFF

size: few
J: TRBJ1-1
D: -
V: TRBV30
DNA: TGTGCCTGGAGTTGGATTACTACTGAAGCTTTCTTT
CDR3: CAWSWITTEAFF

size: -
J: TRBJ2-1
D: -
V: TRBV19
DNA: TGTGCCAGTAGGATATCGGGAGAACTAGAGCGGGAGCAGTTCTTC
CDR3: CASRISGELEREQFF

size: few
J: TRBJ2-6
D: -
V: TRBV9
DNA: TGTGCCAGCAGTGGTGGGACTGGTGGGGCCAACGTCCTGACTTTC
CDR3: CASSGGTGGANVLTF

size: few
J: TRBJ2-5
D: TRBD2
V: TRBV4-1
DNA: TGCGCCAGCAGCCAAGATGGTCGACTAGCGGGCGGAGAGACCCAGTACTTC
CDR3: CASSQDGRLAGGETQYF

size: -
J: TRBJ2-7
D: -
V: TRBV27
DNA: TGTGCCAGCAGACCCAAACTTGGGGAGGTCGGAGTCGCCTACGAGCAGTACTTC
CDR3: CASRPKLGEVGVAYEQYF

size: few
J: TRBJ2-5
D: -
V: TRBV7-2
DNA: TGTGCCAGCAGCACCCGAGGAGCGGTTGCCGAGACCCAGTACTTC
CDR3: CASSTRGAVAETQYF

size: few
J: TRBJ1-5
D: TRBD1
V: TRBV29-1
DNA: TGCAGCGTTGTTCTCAGGGGGCCCTATCAGCCCCAGCATTTT
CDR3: CSVVLRGPYQPQHF

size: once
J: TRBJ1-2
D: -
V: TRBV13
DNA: TGTGCCAGCAGCTTACCCAACTATGGCTACACCTTC
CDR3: CASSLPNYGYTF

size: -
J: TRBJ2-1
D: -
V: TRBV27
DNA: TGTGCCAGCAGTTCCCGAGGTGTCCGGGGAAACAATGAGCAGTTCTTC
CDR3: CASSSRGVRGNNEQFF

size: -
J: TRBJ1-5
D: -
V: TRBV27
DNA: TGTGCCAGCAGTTGGGGCCCTTCCCAGCCCCAGCATTTT
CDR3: CASSWGPSQPQHF

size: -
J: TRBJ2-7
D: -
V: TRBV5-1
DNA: TGCGCCAGCAGCTTCGGGTACGAGCAGTACTTC
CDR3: CASSFGYEQYF

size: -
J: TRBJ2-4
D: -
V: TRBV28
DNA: TGTGCCAGCAGAACGGTAGCCAAAAACATTCAGTACTTC
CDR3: CASRTVAKNIQYF

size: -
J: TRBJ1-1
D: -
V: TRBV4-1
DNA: TGCGCCAGCAGCCAAGTGTTGAACACTGAAGCTTTCTTT
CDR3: CASSQVLNTEAFF

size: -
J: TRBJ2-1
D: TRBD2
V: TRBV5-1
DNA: TGCGCCAGCAGCTTGTATAGCGGGAGGGCCTACAATGAGCAGTTCTTC
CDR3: CASSLYSGRAYNEQFF

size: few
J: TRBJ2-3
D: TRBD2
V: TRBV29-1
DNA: TGCAGCGTCCATGGACTAGCGGGAGCAGATACGCAGTATTTT
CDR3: CSVHGLAGADTQYF

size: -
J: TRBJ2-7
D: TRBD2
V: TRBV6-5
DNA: TGTGCCAGCAGTTCCTCGAGGACTAGCGGGACTCTCGAGCAGTACTTC
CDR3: CASSSSRTSGTLEQYF

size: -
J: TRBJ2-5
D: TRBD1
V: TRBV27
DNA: TGTGCCAGCAGTTTCCGGACAGGGCGAGAGACCCAGTACTTC
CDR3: CASSFRTGRETQYF

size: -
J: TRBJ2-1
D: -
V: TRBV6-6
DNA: TGTGCCAGCTGGGCCGATGAGCAGTTCTTC
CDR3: CASWADEQFF

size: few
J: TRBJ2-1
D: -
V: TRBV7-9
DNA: TGTGCCAGCGGGTTGTCCCAATACAATGAGCAGTTCTTC
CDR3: CASGLSQYNEQFF

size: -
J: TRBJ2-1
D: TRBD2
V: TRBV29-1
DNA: TGCAGCGTCTCAACTAGCGGGTACAATGAGCAGTTCTTC
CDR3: CSVSTSGYNEQFF

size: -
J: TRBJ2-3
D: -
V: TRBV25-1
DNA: TGTGCCAGCAGTCGCCCGGCTAGCGGCACAGATACGCAGTATTTT
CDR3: CASSRPASGTDTQYF

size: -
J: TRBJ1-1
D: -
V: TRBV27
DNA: TGTGCCAGCAGTTTACACAGTTTGAACACTGAAGCTTTCTTT
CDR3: CASSLHSLNTEAFF

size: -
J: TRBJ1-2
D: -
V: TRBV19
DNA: TGTGCCAGTGGGGGGCCTTATGGCTACACCTTC
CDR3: CASGGPYGYTF

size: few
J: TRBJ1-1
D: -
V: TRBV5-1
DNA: TGCGCCAGCAGCACGCCTAGACGGGGGTCAGGTTACACTGAAGCTTTCTTT
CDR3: CASSTPRRGSGYTEAFF

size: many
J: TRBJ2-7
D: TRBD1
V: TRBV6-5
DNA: TGTGCCAGCAGAGCGGACAGGGGGTACTACGAGCAGTACTTC
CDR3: CASRADRGYYEQYF

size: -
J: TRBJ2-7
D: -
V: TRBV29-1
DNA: TGCAGCGCTAAGGGGGGGGGCTCCTACGAGCAGTACTTC
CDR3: CSAKGGGSYEQYF

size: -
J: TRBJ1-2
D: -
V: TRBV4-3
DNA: TGCGCCAGCAGCCAGCCACAAGTCGCGCCGTCGGGCTACACCTTC
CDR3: CASSQPQVAPSGYTF

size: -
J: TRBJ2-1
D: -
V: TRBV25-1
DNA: TGTGCCAGCAGTGTCCCCAGCGGTAGCCGGGATGAGCAGTTCTTC
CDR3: CASSVPSGSRDEQFF

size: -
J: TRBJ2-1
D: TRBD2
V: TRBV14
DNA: TGTGCCAGCCAAATAGCGGGACTGTACAATGAGCAGTTCTTC
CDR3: CASQIAGLYNEQFF

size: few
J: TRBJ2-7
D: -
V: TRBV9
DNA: TGTGCCAGCAGCGGGCGGGACCACGAGCAGTACTTC
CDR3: CASSGRDHEQYF

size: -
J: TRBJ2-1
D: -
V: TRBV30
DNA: TGTGCCTGGAGCCCCCTAAGGACAGAGCAGTTCTTC
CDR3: CAWSPLRTEQFF

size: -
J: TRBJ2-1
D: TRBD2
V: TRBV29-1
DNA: TGCAGCGTTGATGGGACTAGCGGGAGACTGGTCTACAATGAGCAGTTCTTC
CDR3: CSVDGTSGRLVYNEQFF